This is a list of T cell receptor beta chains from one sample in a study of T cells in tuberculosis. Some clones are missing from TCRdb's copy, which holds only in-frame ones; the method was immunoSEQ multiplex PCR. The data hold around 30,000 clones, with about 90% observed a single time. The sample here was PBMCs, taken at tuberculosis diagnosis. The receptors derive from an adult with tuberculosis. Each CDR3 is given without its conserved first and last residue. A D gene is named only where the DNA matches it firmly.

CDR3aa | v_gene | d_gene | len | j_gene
ASSLGVGGSSYNEQF | TRBV5-6 | . | 15 | TRBJ2-1
ASSYRVSSYEQY | TRBV6-5 | . | 12 | TRBJ2-7
ASSEALVAHEQY | TRBV2 | . | 12 | TRBJ2-7
ASSPVVPGYEQY | TRBV5-4 | . | 12 | TRBJ2-7
ASSTWTAYEQY | TRBV5-1 | . | 11 | TRBJ2-7
ASSLRDRGNTEAF | TRBV19 | TRBD1 | 13 | TRBJ1-1
ASRQGSYNSPLH | TRBV5-5 | . | 12 | TRBJ1-6
ASSLLQGPQETQY | TRBV28 | . | 13 | TRBJ2-5
ASSPTSGLPAYQPQH | TRBV19 | . | 15 | TRBJ1-5
ASSLEAGAGNTIY | TRBV11-2 | . | 13 | TRBJ1-3
ASKFGQASYEQY | TRBV28 | TRBD1 | 12 | TRBJ2-7
ASSLPPTERSYNEQF | TRBV13 | . | 15 | TRBJ2-1
ASSLTSGASFSYEQY | TRBV27 | TRBD2 | 15 | TRBJ2-7
ASAPGGGNTGELF | TRBV6-6 | TRBD2 | 13 | TRBJ2-2
ASSIAREQY | TRBV2 | . | 9 | TRBJ2-7
ATSRGPGGAYEQY | TRBV15 | . | 13 | TRBJ2-7
ASSLVGGGSQPQH | TRBV11-2 | . | 13 | TRBJ1-5
ASSAGGASSTGELF | TRBV2 | . | 14 | TRBJ2-2
ASSKERQGHVYGYT | TRBV21-1 | . | 14 | TRBJ1-2
ASSPIQNTEAF | TRBV5-1 | . | 11 | TRBJ1-1
SVDRGLSYGYT | TRBV29-1 | TRBD1 | 11 | TRBJ1-2
ASSESGQYNEQF | TRBV2 | TRBD1 | 12 | TRBJ2-1